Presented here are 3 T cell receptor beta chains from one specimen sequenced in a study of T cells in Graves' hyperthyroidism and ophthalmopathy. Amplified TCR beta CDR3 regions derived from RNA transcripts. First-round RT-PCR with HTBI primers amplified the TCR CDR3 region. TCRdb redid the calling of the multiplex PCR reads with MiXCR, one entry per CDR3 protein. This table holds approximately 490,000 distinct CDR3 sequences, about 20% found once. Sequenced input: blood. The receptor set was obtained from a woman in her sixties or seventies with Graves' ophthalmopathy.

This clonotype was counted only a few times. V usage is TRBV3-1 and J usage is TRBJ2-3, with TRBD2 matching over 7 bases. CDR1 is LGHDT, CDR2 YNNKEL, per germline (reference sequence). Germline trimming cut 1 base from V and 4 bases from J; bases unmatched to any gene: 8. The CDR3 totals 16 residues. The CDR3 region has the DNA TGTGCCAGCAGCCAAGCGGTGGGGGGGAGCGCAGATACGCAGTATTTT. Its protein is CASSQAVGGSADTQYF.

CDR3 residues: CASSPGTGLAKNIQYF. CDR3 DNA sequence: TGTGCCAGCAGCCCCGGGACAGGGCTAGCCAAAAACATTCAGTACTTC. The V gene is TRBV3-1, the J gene TRBJ2-4; TRBD1 agrees at 9 bases. The germline CDR1 and CDR2 sequences are LGHDT and YNNKEL (reference sequence). The CDR3 has 16 residues. Unmatched junction bases numbered 4, after V lost 4 bases and J lost 0 bases.

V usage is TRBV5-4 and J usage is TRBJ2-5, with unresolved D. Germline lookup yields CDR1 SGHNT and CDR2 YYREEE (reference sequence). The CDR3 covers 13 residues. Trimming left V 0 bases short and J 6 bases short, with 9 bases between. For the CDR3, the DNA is TGTGCCAGCAGCTTGGAGTCCTCTCAGACCCAGTACTTC. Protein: CASSLESSQTQYF.